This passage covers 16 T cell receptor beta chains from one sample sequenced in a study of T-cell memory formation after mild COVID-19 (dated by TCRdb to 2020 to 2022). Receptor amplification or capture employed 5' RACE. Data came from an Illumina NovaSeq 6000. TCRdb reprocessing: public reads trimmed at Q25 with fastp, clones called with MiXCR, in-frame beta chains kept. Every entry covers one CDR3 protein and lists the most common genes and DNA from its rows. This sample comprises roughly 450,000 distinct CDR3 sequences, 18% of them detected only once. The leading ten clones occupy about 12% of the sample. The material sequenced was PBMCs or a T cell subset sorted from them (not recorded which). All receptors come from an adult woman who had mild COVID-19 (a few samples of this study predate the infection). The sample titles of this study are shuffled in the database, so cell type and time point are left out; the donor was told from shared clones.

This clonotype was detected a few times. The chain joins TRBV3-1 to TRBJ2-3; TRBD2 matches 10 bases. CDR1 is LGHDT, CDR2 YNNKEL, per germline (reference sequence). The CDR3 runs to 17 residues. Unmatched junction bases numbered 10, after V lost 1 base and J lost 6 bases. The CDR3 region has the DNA TGTGCCAGCAGCCAAGCCCCGCTAGCGGGAGTGGCGGATACGCAGTATTTT. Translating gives CASSQAPLAGVADTQYF.

The CDR3 region is CSARAPGNANEQFF. The CDR3 DNA is TGCAGTGCTAGAGCGCCCGGGAATGCAAATGAGCAGTTCTTC. The J gene is TRBJ2-1, the V gene TRBV20-1; maybe TRBD2 (5 bases). The CDR3 covers 14 residues. Trimming took off 1 base at V and 7 bases at J, with 14 bases between the two ends. Germline V gene sequence: CDR1 DFQATT, CDR2 SNEGSKA (reference sequence).

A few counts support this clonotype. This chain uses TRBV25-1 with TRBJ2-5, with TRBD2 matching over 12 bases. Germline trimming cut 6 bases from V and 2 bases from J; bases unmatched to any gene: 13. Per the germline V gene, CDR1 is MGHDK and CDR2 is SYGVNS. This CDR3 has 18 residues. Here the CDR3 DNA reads TGTGCCAGCAGCCCCAGGAACCCCGGACTAGCGGGGCAAGAGACCCAGTACTTC. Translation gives CASSPRNPGLAGQETQYF.

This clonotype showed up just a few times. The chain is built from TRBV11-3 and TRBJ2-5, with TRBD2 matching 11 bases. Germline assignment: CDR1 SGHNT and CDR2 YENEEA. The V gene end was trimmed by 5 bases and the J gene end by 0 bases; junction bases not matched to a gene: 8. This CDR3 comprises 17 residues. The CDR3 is CASSPLPGLADQETQYF. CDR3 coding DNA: TGTGCCAGCAGCCCCCTACCGGGACTAGCGGACCAAGAGACCCAGTACTTC.

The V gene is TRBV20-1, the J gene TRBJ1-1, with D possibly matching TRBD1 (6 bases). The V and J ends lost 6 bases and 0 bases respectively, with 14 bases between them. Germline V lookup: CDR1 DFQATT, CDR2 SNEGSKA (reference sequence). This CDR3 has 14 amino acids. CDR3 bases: TGCAGTGCCGCGAGACAGGCAATGAACACTGAAGCTTTCTTT. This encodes CSAARQAMNTEAFF.

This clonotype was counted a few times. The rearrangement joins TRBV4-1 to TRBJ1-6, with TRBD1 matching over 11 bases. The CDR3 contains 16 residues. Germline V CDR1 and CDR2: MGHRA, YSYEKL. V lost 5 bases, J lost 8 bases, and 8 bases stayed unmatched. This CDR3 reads CASSKGQGDGDSPLHF. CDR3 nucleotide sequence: TGCGCCAGCAGCAAGGGACAGGGGGATGGGGATTCACCCCTCCACTTT.

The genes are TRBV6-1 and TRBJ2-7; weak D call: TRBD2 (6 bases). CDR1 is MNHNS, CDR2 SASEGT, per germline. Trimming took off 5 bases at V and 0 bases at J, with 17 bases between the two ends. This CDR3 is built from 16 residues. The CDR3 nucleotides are TGTGCCAGCAGTCCCGCTTGGGGGGAGAGCTCCTACGAGCAGTACTTC. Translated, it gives CASSPAWGESSYEQYF.

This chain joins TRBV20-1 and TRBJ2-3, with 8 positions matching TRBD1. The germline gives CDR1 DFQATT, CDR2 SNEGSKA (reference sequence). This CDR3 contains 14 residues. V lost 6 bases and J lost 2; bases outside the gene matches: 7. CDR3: CSALTGEYTDTQYF. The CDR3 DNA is TGCAGTGCCCTGACAGGGGAGTACACAGATACGCAGTATTTT.

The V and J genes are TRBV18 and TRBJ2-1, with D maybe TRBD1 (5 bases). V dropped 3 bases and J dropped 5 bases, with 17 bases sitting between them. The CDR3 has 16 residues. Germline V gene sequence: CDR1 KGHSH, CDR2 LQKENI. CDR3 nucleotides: TGTGCCAGCTCACCCCGTACGGACACCCGAAACAATGAGCAGTTCTTC. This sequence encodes CASSPRTDTRNNEQFF.

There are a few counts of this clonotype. This CDR3 is CASRKTAYEQYF. The CDR3, as DNA: TGTGCCAGTCGGAAAACCGCCTACGAGCAGTACTTC. The gene calls are TRBV12-3 or TRBV12-4 and TRBJ2-7; D gene ambiguous. The V and J ends lost 9 bases and 2 bases respectively, with 11 bases between them. This CDR3 region has 12 residues.

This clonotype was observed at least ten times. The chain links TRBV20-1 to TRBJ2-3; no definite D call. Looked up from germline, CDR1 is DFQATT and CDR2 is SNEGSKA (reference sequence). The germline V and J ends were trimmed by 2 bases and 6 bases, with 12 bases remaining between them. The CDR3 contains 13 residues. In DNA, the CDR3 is TGCAGTGCTAGACCTAGTCCCCCGGATACGCAGTATTTT. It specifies CSARPSPPDTQYF.

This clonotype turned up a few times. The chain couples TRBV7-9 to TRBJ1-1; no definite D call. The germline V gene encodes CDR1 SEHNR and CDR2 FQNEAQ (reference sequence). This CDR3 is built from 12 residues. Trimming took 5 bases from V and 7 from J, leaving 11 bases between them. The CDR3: CASSTVPNEAFF. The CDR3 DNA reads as TGTGCCAGCAGCACTGTCCCGAATGAAGCTTTCTTT.

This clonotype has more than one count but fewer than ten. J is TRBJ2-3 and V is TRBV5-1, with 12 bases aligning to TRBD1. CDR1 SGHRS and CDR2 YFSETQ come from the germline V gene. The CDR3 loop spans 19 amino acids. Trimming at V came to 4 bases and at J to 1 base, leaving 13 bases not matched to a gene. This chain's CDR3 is CASSQPRPGTGGGTDTQYF. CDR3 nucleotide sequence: TGCGCCAGCAGCCAACCACGTCCCGGGACAGGGGGCGGCACAGATACGCAGTATTTT.

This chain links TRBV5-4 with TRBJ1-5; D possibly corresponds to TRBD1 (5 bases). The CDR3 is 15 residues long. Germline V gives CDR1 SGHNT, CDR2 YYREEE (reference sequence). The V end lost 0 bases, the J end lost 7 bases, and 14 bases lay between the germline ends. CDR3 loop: CASSLGSTPGQPQHF. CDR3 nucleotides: TGTGCCAGCAGCTTGGGGAGCACACCAGGGCAGCCCCAGCATTTT.

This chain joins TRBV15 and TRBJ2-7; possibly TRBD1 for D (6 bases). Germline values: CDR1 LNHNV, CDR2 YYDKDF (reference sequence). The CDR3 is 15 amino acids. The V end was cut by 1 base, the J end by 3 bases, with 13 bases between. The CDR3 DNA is TGTGCCACCAGCAGAGTTTTCGACAGGAGCTACGAGCAGTACTTC. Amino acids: CATSRVFDRSYEQYF.

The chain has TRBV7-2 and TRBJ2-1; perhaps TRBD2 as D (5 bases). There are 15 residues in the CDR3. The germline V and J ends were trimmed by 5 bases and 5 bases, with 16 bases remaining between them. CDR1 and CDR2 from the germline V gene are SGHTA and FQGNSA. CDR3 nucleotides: TGTGCCAGCAGCCCCCTCCCAAGCGGACACAATGAGCAGTTCTTC. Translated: CASSPLPSGHNEQFF.